Listed here is a single TCR beta chain. Its antigen is not identified. Libraries were prepared by immunoSEQ multiplex PCR; TCRdb keeps only in-frame clonotypes and omits some of them. The profile shows almost 700,000 clones, just over 90% of them singletons. Only CD45RO-negative cells positively selected for CCR7 counted as naive CD8 cells, so terminally differentiated effector memory CD45RA+ cells were excluded. This specimen belongs to a study of shared clonotypes between healthy human individuals. Study-level findings and limits: At large depth, rarefaction still showed sorted-subset sequencing to be incomplete.

Germline-derived CDR1 and CDR2 are SGHRS and YFSETQ. This CDR3 comprises 13 residues. V was pared by 5 bases and J by 4 bases, with 13 bases between. Sequencing input: naive CD8+ T cells sorted from blood. The sequence was obtained from a man under 40 in good health. The chain carries TRBV5-1 and TRBJ2-7, with D perhaps matching TRBD1 (5 bases). The CDR3 here is CASSQRGAYEQYF. For the CDR3, the DNA is TGCGCCAGCAGTCAAAGGGGCGCTTACGAGCAGTACTTC.